This section outlines one T cell receptor beta chain sequence together with its context. The sample belongs to a study of blood T cell repertoires in COVID-19. Turning to the study itself: The United States, Italy and Spain provided the acute and convalescent COVID-19 samples.

Source study methods: Reference gene primer amplification in the assay estimated nucleated cell counts. Here immunoSEQ multiplex PCR was the method, and the copy in TCRdb shows in-frame clones only, minus some. The V and J calls and the clone size are those of that table, but D and trimming were determined from the DNA. Among roughly 90,000 clones listed, around 81% were seen once. Germline V gene data show CDR1 as SGHVS and CDR2 as FNYEAQ. Trimming left V 3 bases short and J 5 bases short, with 11 bases between. There are 14 residues in the CDR3. The sequencing input was peripheral blood. V and J are TRBV7-6 and TRBJ2-1, with TRBD1 as a possible D gene (5 bases). This TCR was recovered from a man between 45 and 60 years old with acute or convalescent COVID-19. CDR3 residues: CASSLGPFDNEQFF. CDR3 nucleotide sequence: TGTGCCAGCAGCTTGGGGCCCTTCGACAATGAGCAGTTCTTC.